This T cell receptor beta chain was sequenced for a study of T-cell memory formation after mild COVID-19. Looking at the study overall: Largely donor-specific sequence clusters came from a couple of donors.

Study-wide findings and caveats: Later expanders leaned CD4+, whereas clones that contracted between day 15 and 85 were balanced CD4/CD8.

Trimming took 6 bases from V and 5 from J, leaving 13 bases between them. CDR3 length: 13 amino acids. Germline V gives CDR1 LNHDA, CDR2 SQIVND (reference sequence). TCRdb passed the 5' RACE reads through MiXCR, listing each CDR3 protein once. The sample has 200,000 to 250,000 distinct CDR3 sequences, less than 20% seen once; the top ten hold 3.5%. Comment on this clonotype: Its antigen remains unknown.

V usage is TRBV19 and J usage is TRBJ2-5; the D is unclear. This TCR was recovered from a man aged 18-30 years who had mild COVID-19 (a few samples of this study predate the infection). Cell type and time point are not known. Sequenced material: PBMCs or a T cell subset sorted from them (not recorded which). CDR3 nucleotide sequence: TGTGCCAGTAGGGACCGGAACCCTGAGACCCAGTACTTC. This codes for CASRDRNPETQYF.